The subject of this entry is one TCR beta chain. Its matching antigen is unknown. This CDR3 has 16 residues. Trimming took 3 bases from V and 3 from J, leaving 14 bases between them. The germline V gene encodes CDR1 MDHEN and CDR2 SYDVKM. This sample stems from a study of T cells after yellow fever vaccination. The study made its TCR cDNA through 5'RACE template switching. That step introduced a universal primer site along with UMIs. Via MiXCR, TCRdb re-called the 5' RACE reads, giving one row per CDR3 protein. In the table there are hundreds of thousands of distinct CDR3 sequences, 17% of which are singletons. Study outcomes and limitations: Reappearance after the booster was seen for most primary-vaccination clones, at 96% CD4 and around 88% CD8. Contamination by abundant bulk-population clonotypes could be present in FACS-sorted repertoires. Across the CD4 and CD8 compartments, a small share of clonotypes was present in both.

The genes are TRBV28 and TRBJ2-2, with D tentatively TRBD1 (5 bases). The TCR sequence derives from a man aged 18 to 30 who received the YFV17D yellow fever vaccine. The specimen comprised PBMCs, sampled 4 to 5 days after the first yellow fever vaccination. CDR3 protein: CASSFHQGTDTGELFF. The DNA for the CDR3 is TGTGCCAGCAGTTTTCATCAGGGCACGGACACCGGGGAGCTGTTTTTT. The whole variable domain, remainder taken from reference TRBV28 and TRBJ2-2, is DVKVTQSSRYLVKRTGEKVFLECVQDMDHENMFWYRQDPGLGLRLIYFSYDVKMKEKGDIPEGYSVSREKKERFSLILESASTNQTSMYLCASSFHQGTDTGELFFGEGSRLTVL.